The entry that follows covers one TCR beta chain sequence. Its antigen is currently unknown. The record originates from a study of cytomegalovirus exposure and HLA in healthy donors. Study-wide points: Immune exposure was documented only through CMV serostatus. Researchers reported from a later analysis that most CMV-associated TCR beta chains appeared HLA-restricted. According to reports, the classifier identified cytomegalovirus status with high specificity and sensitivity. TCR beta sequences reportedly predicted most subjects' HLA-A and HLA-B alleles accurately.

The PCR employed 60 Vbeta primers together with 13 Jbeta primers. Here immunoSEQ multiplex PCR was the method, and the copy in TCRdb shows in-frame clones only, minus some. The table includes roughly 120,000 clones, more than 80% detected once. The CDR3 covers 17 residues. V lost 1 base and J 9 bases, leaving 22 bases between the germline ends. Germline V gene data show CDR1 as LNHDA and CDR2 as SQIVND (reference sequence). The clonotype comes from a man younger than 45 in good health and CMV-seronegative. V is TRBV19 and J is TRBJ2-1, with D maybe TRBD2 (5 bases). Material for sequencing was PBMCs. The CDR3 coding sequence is TGTGCCAGTAGTATAGTTAGTCTAGCCTCAAGGTCGAGTGAGCAGTTCTTC. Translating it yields CASSIVSLASRSSEQFF.